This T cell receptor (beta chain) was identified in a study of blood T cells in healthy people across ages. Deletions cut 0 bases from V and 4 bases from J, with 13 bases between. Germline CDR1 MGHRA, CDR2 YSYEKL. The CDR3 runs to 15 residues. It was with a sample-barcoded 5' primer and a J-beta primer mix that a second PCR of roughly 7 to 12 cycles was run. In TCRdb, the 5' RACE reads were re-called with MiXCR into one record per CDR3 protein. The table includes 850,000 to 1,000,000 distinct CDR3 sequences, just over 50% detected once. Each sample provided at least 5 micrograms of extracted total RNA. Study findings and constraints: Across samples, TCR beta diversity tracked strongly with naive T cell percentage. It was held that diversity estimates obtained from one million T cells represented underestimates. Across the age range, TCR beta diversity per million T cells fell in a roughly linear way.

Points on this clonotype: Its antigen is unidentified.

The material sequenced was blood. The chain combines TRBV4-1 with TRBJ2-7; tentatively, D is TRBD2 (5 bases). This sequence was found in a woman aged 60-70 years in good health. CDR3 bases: TGCGCCAGCAGCCAAGAGATCACTCGGGGTTACGAGCAGTACTTC. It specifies CASSQEITRGYEQYF.